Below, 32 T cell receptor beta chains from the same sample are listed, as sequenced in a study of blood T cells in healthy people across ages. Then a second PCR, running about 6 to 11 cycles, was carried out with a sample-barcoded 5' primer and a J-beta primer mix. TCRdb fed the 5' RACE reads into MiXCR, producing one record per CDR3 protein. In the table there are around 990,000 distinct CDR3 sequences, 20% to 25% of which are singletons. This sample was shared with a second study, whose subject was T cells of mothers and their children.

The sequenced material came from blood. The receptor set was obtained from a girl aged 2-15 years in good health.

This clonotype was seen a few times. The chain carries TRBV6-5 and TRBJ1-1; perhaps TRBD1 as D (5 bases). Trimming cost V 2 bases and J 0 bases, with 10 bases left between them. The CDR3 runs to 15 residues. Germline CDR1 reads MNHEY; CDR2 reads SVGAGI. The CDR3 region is CASSYGGTLNTEAFF. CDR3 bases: TGTGCCAGCAGTTACGGGGGGACCTTGAACACTGAAGCTTTCTTT.

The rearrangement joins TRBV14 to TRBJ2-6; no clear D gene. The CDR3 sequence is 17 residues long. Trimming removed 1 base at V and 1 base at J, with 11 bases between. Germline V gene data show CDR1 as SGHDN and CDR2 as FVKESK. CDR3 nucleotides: TGTGCCAGCAGCCAAGGTATCGAGGAATCTGGGGCCAACGTCCTGACTTTC. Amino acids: CASSQGIEESGANVLTF.

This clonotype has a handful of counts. CDR3 bases: TGTGCCAGCAGCCCGGAGGTCGGGGGGGCCTACGAGCAGTACTTC. Translated: CASSPEVGGAYEQYF. This sequence joins TRBV7-2 and TRBJ2-1; TRBD2 agrees at 8 bases. TRBJ2-7 matches the DNA end more closely, so the J call is doubtful. The V gene's germline CDR1 is SGHTA and CDR2 FQGNSA. This CDR3 spans 15 amino acids.

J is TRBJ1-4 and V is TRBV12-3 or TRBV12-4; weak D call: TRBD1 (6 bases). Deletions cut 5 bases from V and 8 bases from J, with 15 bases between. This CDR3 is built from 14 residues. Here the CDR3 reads CASSQGGIEEKLFF. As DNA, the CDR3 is TGTGCCAGCAGTCAAGGGGGGATTGAAGAAAAACTGTTTTTT.

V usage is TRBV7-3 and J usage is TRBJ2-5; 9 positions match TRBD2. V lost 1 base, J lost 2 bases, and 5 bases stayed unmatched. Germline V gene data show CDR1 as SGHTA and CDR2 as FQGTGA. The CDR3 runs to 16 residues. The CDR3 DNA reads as TGTGCCAGCAGCTTAAGTACTAGCGGGTGGCAAGAGACCCAGTACTTC. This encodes CASSLSTSGWQETQYF. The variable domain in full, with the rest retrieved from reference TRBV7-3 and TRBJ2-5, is GAGVSQTPSNKVTEKGKYVELRCDPISGHTALYWYRQSLGQGPEFLIYFQGTGAADDSGLPNDRFFAVRPEGSVSTLKIQRTERGDSAVYLCASSLSTSGWQETQYFGPGTRLLVL.

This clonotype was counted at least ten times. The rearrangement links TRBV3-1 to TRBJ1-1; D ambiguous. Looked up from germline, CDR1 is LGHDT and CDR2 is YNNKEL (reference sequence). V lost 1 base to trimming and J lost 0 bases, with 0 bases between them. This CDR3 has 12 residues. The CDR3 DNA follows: TGTGCCAGCAGCCAAGTGAACACTGAAGCTTTCTTT. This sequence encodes CASSQVNTEAFF. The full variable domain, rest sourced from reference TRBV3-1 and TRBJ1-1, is DTAVSQTPKYLVTQMGNDKSIKCEQNLGHDTMYWYKQDSKKFLKIMFSYNNKELIINETVPNRFSPKSPDKAHLNLHINSLELGDSAVYFCASSQVNTEAFFGQGTRLTVV.

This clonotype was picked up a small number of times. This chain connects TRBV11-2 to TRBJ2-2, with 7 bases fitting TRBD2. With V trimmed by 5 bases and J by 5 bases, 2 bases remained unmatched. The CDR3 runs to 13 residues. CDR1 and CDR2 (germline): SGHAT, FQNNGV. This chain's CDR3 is CASSARGTGELFF. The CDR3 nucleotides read TGTGCCAGCAGCGCGCGGGGGACCGGGGAGCTGTTTTTT.

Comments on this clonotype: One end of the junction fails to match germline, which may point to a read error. The CDR3 DNA follows: TGTGCCAGCAGTTTTGGGAACGTGCCCAATGAGCACTTCTTC. Its translation: CASSFGNVPNEHFF. The V call is TRBV12-3 or TRBV12-4, the J call TRBJ2-5; D is uncertain. This CDR3 is built from 14 residues.

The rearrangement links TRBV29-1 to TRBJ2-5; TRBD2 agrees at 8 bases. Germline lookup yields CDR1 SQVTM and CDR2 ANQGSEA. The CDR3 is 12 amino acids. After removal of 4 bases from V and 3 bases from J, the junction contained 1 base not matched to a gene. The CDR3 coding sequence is TGCAGCGTTGGGACTAGCAAAGAGACCCAGTACTTC. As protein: CSVGTSKETQYF.

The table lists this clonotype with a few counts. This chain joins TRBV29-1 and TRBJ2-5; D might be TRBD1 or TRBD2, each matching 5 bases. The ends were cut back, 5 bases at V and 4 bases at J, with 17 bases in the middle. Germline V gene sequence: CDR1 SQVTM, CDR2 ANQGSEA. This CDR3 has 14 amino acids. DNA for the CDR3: TGCAGCGTTTCCGGGTCCCCTGGGGGAGAGACCCAGTACTTC. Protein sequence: CSVSGSPGGETQYF.

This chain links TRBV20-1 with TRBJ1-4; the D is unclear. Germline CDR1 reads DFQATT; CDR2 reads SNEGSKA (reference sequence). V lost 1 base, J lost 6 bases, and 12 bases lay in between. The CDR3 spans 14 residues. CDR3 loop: CSARGGIVDEKLFF. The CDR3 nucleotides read TGCAGTGCTAGAGGGGGTATAGTGGATGAAAAACTGTTTTTT.

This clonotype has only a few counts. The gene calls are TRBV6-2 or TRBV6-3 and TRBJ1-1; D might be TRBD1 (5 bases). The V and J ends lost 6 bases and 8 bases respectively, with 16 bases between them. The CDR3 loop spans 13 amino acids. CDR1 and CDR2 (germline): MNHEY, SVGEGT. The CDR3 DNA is TGTGCCAGCAGCCAACCGGGACCGTTAGAAGCTTTCTTT. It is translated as CASSQPGPLEAFF.

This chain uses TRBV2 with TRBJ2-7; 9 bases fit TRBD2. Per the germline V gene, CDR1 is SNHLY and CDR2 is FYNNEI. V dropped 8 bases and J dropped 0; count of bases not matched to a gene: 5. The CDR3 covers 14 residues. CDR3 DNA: TGTGCCAGCTGTAGCGGGGGCGACTCCTACGAGCAGTACTTC. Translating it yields CASCSGGDSYEQYF.

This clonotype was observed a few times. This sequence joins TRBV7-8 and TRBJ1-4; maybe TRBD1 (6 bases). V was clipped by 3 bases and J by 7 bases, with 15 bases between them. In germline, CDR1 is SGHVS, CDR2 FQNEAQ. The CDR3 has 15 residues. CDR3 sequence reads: CASSFQGGSSEKLFF. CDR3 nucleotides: TGTGCCAGCAGCTTCCAAGGGGGTTCGAGTGAAAAACTGTTTTTT.

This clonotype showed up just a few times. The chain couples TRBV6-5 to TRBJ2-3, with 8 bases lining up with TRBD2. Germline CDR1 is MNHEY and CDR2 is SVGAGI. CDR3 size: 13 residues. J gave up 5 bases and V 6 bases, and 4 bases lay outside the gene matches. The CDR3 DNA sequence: TGTGCCAGCAGAATAGCGGGGATAGATACGCAGTATTTT. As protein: CASRIAGIDTQYF.

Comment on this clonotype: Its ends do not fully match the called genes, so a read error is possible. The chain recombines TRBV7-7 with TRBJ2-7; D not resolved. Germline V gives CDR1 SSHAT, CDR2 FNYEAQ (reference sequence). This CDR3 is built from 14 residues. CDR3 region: CASSQTAEGYEQYF. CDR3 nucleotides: TGTGCTAGCAGCCAAACAGCAGAAGGATACGAGCAGTACTTC.

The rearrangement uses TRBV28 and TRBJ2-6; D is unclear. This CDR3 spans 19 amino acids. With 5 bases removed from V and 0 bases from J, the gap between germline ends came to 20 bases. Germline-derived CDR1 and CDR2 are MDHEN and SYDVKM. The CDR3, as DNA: TGTGCCAGCAGTGGATCTCCCGGACGGCGGATCTCTGGGGCCAACGTCCTGACTTTC. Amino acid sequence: CASSGSPGRRISGANVLTF.

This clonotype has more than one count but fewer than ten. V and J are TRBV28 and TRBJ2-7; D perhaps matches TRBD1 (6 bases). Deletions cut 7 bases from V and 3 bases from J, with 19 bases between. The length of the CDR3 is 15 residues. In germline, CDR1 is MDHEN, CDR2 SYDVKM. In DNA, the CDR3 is TGTGCCAGCACCCCGACAGGCGTTTCATTCTACGAGCAGTACTTC. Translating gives CASTPTGVSFYEQYF.

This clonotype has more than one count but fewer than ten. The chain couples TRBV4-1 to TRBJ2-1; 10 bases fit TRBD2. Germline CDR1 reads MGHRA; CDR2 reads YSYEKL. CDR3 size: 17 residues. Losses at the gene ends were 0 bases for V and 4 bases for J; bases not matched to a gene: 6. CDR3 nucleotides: TGCGCCAGCAGCCAAGAATTTGCTAGCGGGAGTTACAATGAGCAGTTCTTC. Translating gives CASSQEFASGSYNEQFF.

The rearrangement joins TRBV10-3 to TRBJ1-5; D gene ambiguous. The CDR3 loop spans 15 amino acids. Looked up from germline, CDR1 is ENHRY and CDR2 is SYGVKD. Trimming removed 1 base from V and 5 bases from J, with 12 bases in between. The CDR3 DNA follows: TGTGCCATCAGTGAGTTTCGGGATCTTTATCAGCCCCAGCATTTT. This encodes CAISEFRDLYQPQHF.

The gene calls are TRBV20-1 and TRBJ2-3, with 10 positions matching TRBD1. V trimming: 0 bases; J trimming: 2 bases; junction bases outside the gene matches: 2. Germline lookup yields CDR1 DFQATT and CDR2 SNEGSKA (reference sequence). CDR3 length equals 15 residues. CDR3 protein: CSARDDRGHTDTQYF. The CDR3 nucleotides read TGCAGTGCTAGAGACGACAGGGGGCACACAGATACGCAGTATTTT.

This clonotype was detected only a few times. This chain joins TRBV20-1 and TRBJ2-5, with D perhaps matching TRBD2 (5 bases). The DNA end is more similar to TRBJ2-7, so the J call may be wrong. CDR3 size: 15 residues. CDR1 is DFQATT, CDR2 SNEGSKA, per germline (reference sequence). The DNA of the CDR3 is TGCAGTGCTAGAGCGCTGGATGGGAGCTCCTACGAGCAGTACTTC. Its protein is CSARALDGSSYEQYF.

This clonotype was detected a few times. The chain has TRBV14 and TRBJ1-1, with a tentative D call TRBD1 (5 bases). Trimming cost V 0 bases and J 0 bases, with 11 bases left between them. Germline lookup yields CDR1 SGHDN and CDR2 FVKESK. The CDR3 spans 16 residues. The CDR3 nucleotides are TGTGCCAGCAGCCAAGATGAGGGGACCATGAACACTGAAGCTTTCTTT. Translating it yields CASSQDEGTMNTEAFF.

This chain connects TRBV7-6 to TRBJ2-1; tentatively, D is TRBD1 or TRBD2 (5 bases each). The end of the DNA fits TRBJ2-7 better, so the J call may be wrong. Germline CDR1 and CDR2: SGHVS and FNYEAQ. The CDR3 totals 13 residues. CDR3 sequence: CASSPPGQNEQYF. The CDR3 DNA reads TGTGCCAGCAGCCCTCCGGGGCAGAACGAGCAGTACTTC.

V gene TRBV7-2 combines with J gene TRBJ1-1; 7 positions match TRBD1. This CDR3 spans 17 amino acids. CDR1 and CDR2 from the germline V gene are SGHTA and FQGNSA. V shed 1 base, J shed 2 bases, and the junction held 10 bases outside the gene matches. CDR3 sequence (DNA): TGTGCCAGCAGCTTAGTACAGGGGAGCTACCTTAACACTGAAGCTTTCTTT. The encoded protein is CASSLVQGSYLNTEAFF.

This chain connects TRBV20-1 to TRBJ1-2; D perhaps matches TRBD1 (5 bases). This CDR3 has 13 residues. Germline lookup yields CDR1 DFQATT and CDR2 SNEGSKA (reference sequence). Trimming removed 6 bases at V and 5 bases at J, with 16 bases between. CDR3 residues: CSAPSAGSYGYTF. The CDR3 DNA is TGCAGTGCCCCTTCGGCAGGGAGTTATGGCTACACCTTC.

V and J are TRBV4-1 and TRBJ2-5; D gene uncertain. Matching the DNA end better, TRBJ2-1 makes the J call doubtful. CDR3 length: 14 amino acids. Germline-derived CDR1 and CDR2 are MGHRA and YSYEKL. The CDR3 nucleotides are TGCGCCAGCAGCCAAGATCTCCAAGGCAATGAGCAGTTCTTC. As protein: CASSQDLQGNEQFF.

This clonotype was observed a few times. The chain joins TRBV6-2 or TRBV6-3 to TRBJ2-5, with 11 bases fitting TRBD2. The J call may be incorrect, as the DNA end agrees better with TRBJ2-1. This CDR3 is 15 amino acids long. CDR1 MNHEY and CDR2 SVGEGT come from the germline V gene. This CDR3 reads CASRRTSGGLYEQFF. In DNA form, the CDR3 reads TGTGCCAGCAGGAGAACTAGCGGGGGTTTATATGAGCAGTTCTTC.

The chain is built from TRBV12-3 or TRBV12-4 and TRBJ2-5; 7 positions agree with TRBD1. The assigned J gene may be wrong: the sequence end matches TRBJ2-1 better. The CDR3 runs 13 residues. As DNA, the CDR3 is TGTGCCAGCAGTTTGGACAGGCTAAATGAGCAGTTCTTC. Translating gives CASSLDRLNEQFF.

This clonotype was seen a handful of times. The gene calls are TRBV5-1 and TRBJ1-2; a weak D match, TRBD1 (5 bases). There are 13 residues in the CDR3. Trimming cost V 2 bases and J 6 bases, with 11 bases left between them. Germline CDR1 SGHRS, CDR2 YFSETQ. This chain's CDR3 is CASSFLQGDGYTF. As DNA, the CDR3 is TGCGCCAGCAGCTTCCTGCAGGGTGATGGCTACACCTTC. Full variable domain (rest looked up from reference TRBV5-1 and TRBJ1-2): KAGVTQTPRYLIKTRGQQVTLSCSPISGHRSVSWYQQTPGQGLQFLFEYFSETQRNKGNFPGRFSGRQFSNSRSEMNVSTLELGDSALYLCASSFLQGDGYTFGSGTRLTVV.

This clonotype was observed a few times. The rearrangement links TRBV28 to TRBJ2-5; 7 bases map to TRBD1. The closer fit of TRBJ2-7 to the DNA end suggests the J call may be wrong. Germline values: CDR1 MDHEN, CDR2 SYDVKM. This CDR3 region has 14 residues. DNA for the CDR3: TGTGCCGCAAAACGAACAGGGGACCCCTACGAGCAGTACTTC. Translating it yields CAAKRTGDPYEQYF.

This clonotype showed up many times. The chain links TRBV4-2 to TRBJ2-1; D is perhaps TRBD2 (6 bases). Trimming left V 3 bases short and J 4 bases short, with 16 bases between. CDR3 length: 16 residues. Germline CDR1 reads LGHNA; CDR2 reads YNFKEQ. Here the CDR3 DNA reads TGTGCCAGCAGCCAGAAGGGGAGGTCTACTTACAATGAGCAGTTCTTC. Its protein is CASSQKGRSTYNEQFF.